Each of the 25 T cell receptor beta chains below was sequenced from the same sample in a study of blood T cell repertoires in COVID-19. TCRdb keeps only in-frame clones here, not all; method: immunoSEQ multiplex PCR. The repertoire holds roughly 250,000 clones, with 87% as singletons. The sequencing sample was made of peripheral blood. Every receptor here comes from a man in his sixties who had recovered from COVID-19.

Here the CDR3 DNA reads TGTGCCAGCAGCCTAACATCTCCGGGACAGGCTTACAATGAGCAGTTCTTC. Translating it yields CASSLTSPGQAYNEQFF. The chain is built from TRBV11-2 and TRBJ2-1; 8 positions match TRBD1. This CDR3 spans 17 amino acids. Per the germline V gene, CDR1 is SGHAT and CDR2 is FQNNGV. The V segment lost 5 bases and the J segment 4 bases; nucleotides outside the gene matches: 13.

The chain uses TRBV10-3 and TRBJ2-3; D not certain. The germline CDR1 and CDR2 sequences are ENHRY and SYGVKD. This CDR3 is built from 12 residues. V lost 2 bases and J lost 3, with 3 bases in between. The chain's CDR3 is CAISERTDTQYF. CDR3 nucleotides: TGTGCCATCAGTGAGCGGACAGATACGCAGTATTTT.

This sequence joins TRBV6-5 and TRBJ2-3; D not certain. Trimming cost V 8 bases and J 6 bases, with 9 bases left between them. Germline CDR1 MNHEY, CDR2 SVGAGI. CDR3 length equals 11 residues. CDR3 loop: CASARSDTQYF. CDR3 nucleotides: TGTGCCAGCGCCCGGAGTGATACGCAGTATTTT.

The V gene is TRBV2, the J gene TRBJ2-1; D may be TRBD2 (5 bases). The V gene's germline CDR1 is SNHLY and CDR2 FYNNEI. V was pared by 11 bases and J by 16 bases, with 21 bases between. The CDR3 has 11 residues. The CDR3 region is CASTLQERTFF. In DNA form, the CDR3 reads TGTGCCTCTACATTACAAGAACGGACTTTCTTC.

The CDR3 coding sequence is TGTGCCTGGAACCAGGGTCTGAACACCGGGGAGCTGTTTTTT. Translated, it gives CAWNQGLNTGELFF. The J gene is TRBJ2-2, the V gene TRBV30; tentative D call: TRBD1 (5 bases). Trimming removed 4 bases at V and 1 base at J, with 10 bases between. The CDR3 has 14 amino acids. Germline-derived CDR1 and CDR2 are GTSNPN and SVGIG (reference sequence).

This clone was counted once. This chain links TRBV13 with TRBJ2-3, with D tentatively TRBD1 (6 bases). From germline, CDR1 is PRHDT and CDR2 FYEKMQ (reference sequence). This CDR3 is 15 amino acids long. V was trimmed by 3 bases and J by 1 base, leaving 11 bases between them. The CDR3 DNA reads as TGTGCCAGCAGCTTCCGGGACATCCGCACAGATACGCAGTATTTT. Amino acids: CASSFRDIRTDTQYF.

V is TRBV12-3 or TRBV12-4 and J is TRBJ1-2; D remains ambiguous. V was cut by 8 bases and J by 2 bases, with 9 bases left in between. CDR3 size: 12 residues. The CDR3 reads CASRRGNYGYTF. The CDR3 nucleotides are TGTGCCAGCCGACGAGGGAACTATGGCTACACCTTC.

Regarding this clone: Compared with germline, one end of the junction differs, possibly owing to a read error. The chain couples TRBV2 to TRBJ1-2; the match to TRBD1 covers 11 bases. Germline assignment: CDR1 SNHLY and CDR2 FYNNEI. The CDR3 sequence is 14 residues long. CDR3 in DNA: TGTGCCAGCAGCGGGACAGGGGGTTCCTATGGCCACACCTTC. Residues: CASSGTGGSYGHTF.

V usage is TRBV5-4 and J usage is TRBJ2-1; 8 bases are a match to TRBD2. The junction had 4 bases not matched to a gene; V was cut back by 5 bases and J by 0 bases. This CDR3 region has 15 residues. Germline lookup yields CDR1 SGHNT and CDR2 YYREEE (reference sequence). The CDR3 loop reads CASSFTSGSYNEQFF. CDR3 nucleotide sequence: TGTGCCAGCAGTTTTACTAGCGGCTCCTACAATGAGCAGTTCTTC.

The J gene is TRBJ2-1, the V gene TRBV2, with 7 bases aligning to TRBD1. V shed 8 bases and J 4 bases; nucleotides not matched to a gene: 8. This CDR3 spans 14 amino acids. CDR1 is SNHLY, CDR2 FYNNEI, per germline. The CDR3 loop is CASEYRTGYNEQFF. The CDR3 DNA is TGTGCCAGCGAGTACAGGACAGGATACAATGAGCAGTTCTTC.

The gene calls are TRBV10-3 and TRBJ2-5; possibly TRBD1 for D (5 bases). CDR3 length equals 14 residues. Trimming took off 5 bases at V and 1 base at J, with 11 bases between the two ends. The germline CDR1 and CDR2 sequences are ENHRY and SYGVKD. This chain's CDR3 is CAISRGQGQETQYF. The DNA of the CDR3 is TGTGCCATCAGTCGCGGCCAGGGCCAAGAGACCCAGTACTTC.

The V and J genes are TRBV7-2 and TRBJ2-6; D possibly corresponds to TRBD1 (6 bases). Germline CDR1 is SGHTA and CDR2 is FQGNSA. Trimming took off 2 bases at V and 2 bases at J, with 10 bases between the two ends. This CDR3 contains 16 residues. The CDR3 nucleotides are TGTGCCAGCAGCTTATCTGGGGGCGCTGGGGCCAACGTCCTGACTTTC. Translation gives CASSLSGGAGANVLTF.

The rearrangement joins TRBV20-1 to TRBJ2-7, with D perhaps TRBD2 (5 bases). Trimming took 3 bases from V and 1 from J, leaving 16 bases between them. This CDR3 spans 15 amino acids. The germline CDR1 and CDR2 sequences are DFQATT and SNEGSKA (reference sequence). This CDR3 reads CSASVAIGGSYEQYF. CDR3 coding DNA: TGCAGTGCTAGTGTCGCGATCGGAGGATCCTACGAGCAGTACTTC.

V is TRBV6-4 and J is TRBJ2-6; tentatively, D is TRBD1 (7 bases). Trimming took 1 base from V and 4 from J, leaving 11 bases between them. From germline, CDR1 is MRHNA and CDR2 SNTAGT. This CDR3 is 16 amino acids long. As DNA, the CDR3 is TGTGCCAGCAGTGACTGGAGGGGGCCAGGGGCCAACGTCCTGACTTTC. The encoded protein is CASSDWRGPGANVLTF.

The CDR3 spells CASSYPSRAAEAFF. The DNA for the CDR3 is TGTGCCAGCAGTTACCCGTCCAGGGCCGCTGAAGCTTTCTTT. The chain combines TRBV6-2 or TRBV6-3 with TRBJ1-1, with D tentatively TRBD1 (5 bases). The CDR3 is 14 residues long. Trimming removed 2 bases at V and 6 bases at J, with 13 bases between. Germline V gene data show CDR1 as MNHEY and CDR2 as SVGEGT.

The V call is TRBV10-1, the J call TRBJ1-5; 9 bases map to TRBD1. In germline, CDR1 is WNHNN, CDR2 SYGVQD (reference sequence). Trimming removed 5 bases from V and 4 bases from J; junction bases left unmatched: 9. The CDR3 is 16 residues long. The CDR3 DNA sequence: TGCGCCAGCAGTAGAATCCGGGACAGGGCAAATCAGCCCCAGCATTTT. Translated: CASSRIRDRANQPQHF.

The J gene is TRBJ2-7, the V gene TRBV28, with 13 bases identical to TRBD2. The CDR3 extends over 16 amino acids. The germline gives CDR1 MDHEN, CDR2 SYDVKM. Trimming took 6 bases from V and 2 from J; bases not matched to a gene: 7. The CDR3 coding sequence is TGTGCCAGCAGACAGGGGACTAGCGGGGATACCTACGAGCAGTACTTC. It is translated as CASRQGTSGDTYEQYF.

This chain links TRBV5-1 with TRBJ1-2, with 10 nucleotides matching TRBD1. This CDR3 is built from 14 residues. Germline V CDR1 and CDR2: SGHRS, YFSETQ. The trim removed 4 bases at V and 6 bases at J, leaving 6 bases unmatched. The CDR3 loop is CASSSPGQGHGYTF. CDR3 sequence (DNA): TGCGCCAGCAGCAGCCCGGGACAGGGGCATGGCTACACCTTC.

This chain connects TRBV29-1 to TRBJ2-3; the match to TRBD1 covers 7 bases. Trimming took 8 bases from V and 5 from J; bases not matched to a gene: 13. This CDR3 contains 14 residues. CDR1 is SQVTM, CDR2 ANQGSEA, per germline. CDR3 region: CSTTRQGQGDTQYF. The CDR3 nucleotides are TGCAGCACTACTCGACAGGGTCAGGGAGATACGCAGTATTTT.

The chain joins TRBV5-1 to TRBJ2-3; 10 nucleotides match TRBD2. The CDR3 runs 16 residues. Germline CDR1 and CDR2: SGHRS and YFSETQ. V was pared by 0 bases and J by 3 bases, with 4 bases of the junction left unmatched. CDR3 in amino acids: CASSLGTSGETDTQYF. In nucleotides, the CDR3 is TGCGCCAGCAGCTTGGGTACTAGCGGGGAAACAGATACGCAGTATTTT. The full variable domain, in which reference TRBV5-1 and TRBJ2-3 provide the parts outside the CDR3, is KAGVTQTPRYLIKTRGQQVTLSCSPISGHRSVSWYQQTPGQGLQFLFEYFSETQRNKGNFPGRFSGRQFSNSRSEMNVSTLELGDSALYLCASSLGTSGETDTQYFGPGTRLTVL.

The J gene is TRBJ2-3, the V gene TRBV18, with 10 positions matching TRBD2. J was trimmed by 2 bases and V by 2 bases; bases with no gene match: 10. Germline CDR1 reads KGHSH; CDR2 reads LQKENI. The CDR3 runs 18 residues. This CDR3 reads CASSPVPSGGSYTDTQYF. The CDR3 nucleotides are TGTGCCAGCTCACCAGTTCCTAGCGGGGGCTCTTACACAGATACGCAGTATTTT.

CDR3 sequence (DNA): TGCGCCAGCAGCCGAGACGCCCCGGGACAGGGGGCAGATACGCAGTATTTT. It specifies CASSRDAPGQGADTQYF. V usage is TRBV4-1 and J usage is TRBJ2-3; 11 bases fit TRBD1. The CDR3 runs to 17 residues. The trim removed 4 bases at V and 4 bases at J, leaving 10 bases unmatched. CDR1 is MGHRA, CDR2 YSYEKL, per germline.

The V gene is TRBV6-5, the J gene TRBJ2-3; 10 positions agree with TRBD1. Germline assignment: CDR1 MNHEY and CDR2 SVGAGI. V was clipped by 4 bases and J by 6 bases; unmatched bases: 10. The CDR3 extends over 16 amino acids. CDR3 nucleotides: TGTGCCAGCAGTTCCCCCGGGACAGGGGTTACGGATACGCAGTATTTT. Translation gives CASSSPGTGVTDTQYF.

This rearrangement joins TRBV5-1 to TRBJ1-1; TRBD1 aligns across 8 bases. From germline, CDR1 is SGHRS and CDR2 YFSETQ. Trimming took 0 bases from V and 2 from J; bases not matched to a gene: 6. This CDR3 region has 16 residues. The CDR3 DNA reads as TGCGCCAGCAGCTTGGGGACAGGGACCCTCAACACTGAAGCTTTCTTT. Amino acids: CASSLGTGTLNTEAFF.

The chain is built from TRBV6-5 and TRBJ2-1; possible D gene TRBD2, 6 bases. V was cut by 8 bases and J by 8 bases, with 22 bases left in between. The CDR3 length is 15 residues. CDR1 is MNHEY and CDR2 is SVGAGI in the germline V gene. CDR3 region: CASSTGTQNLYEQFF. The CDR3 nucleotides read TGTGCCAGCTCCACCGGGACTCAGAACCTCTATGAGCAGTTCTTC.